The 9 T cell receptor beta chains presented below share a single source sample, sequenced in a study of OX40 agonist ivuxolimab in advanced cancers. Produced via immunoSEQ multiplex PCR; TCRdb's table is partial and in-frame only. The sample records 40,000 to 45,000 clones, over 80% being singletons. The sequenced sample was CD4+ or CD8+ T cells sorted from blood, obtained in a trial of the OX40 agonist ivuxolimab. These receptors all stem from an adult with an advanced solid tumor such as melanoma, head and neck, liver or kidney cancer.

As regards this clone: Other nucleotide sequences from this sample produce the same CDR3. This chain links TRBV4-2 with TRBJ2-1; D not certain. Per the germline V gene, CDR1 is LGHNA and CDR2 is YNFKEQ. V lost 1 base and J lost 6, with 4 bases in between. The length of the CDR3 is 12 residues. The CDR3 is CASSQGGNEQFF. The CDR3, as DNA: TGTGCCAGCAGCCAAGGGGGCAATGAGCAGTTCTTC.

This chain joins TRBV19 and TRBJ1-2; possible D gene TRBD1, 5 bases. V was clipped by 7 bases and J by 7 bases, with 16 bases between them. Germline CDR1 reads LNHDA; CDR2 reads SQIVND (reference sequence). This CDR3 spans 13 amino acids. CDR3 region: CASTPGTAGGYTF. The DNA for the CDR3 is TGTGCCAGTACTCCTGGGACGGCCGGTGGCTACACCTTC.

The genes are TRBV6-1 and TRBJ2-1; D remains unclear. V lost 1 base and J lost 12, with 1 base in between. CDR3 length: 9 residues. Looked up from germline, CDR1 is MNHNS and CDR2 is SASEGT. Here the CDR3 DNA reads TGTGCCAGCAGTGAAGGGCAGTTCTTC. Encoded protein: CASSEGQFF.

The rearrangement joins TRBV9 to TRBJ2-7, with D possibly matching TRBD1 (7 bases). The CDR3 contains 14 residues. Germline assignment: CDR1 SGDLS and CDR2 YYNGEE. V shed 3 bases and J shed 2 bases, with 12 bases lying between them. The CDR3 DNA reads TGTGCCAGCAGCGCGGGGGACAGACCCTACGAGCAGTACTTC. As protein: CASSAGDRPYEQYF.

This CDR3 reads CAWSSGRTTFSEQYF. The CDR3 bases are TGTGCCTGGAGTTCTGGGAGGACTACGTTCTCTGAGCAGTACTTC. V usage is TRBV30 and J usage is TRBJ2-7; TRBD2 might be the D (6 bases). Trimming took off 2 bases at V and 7 bases at J, with 21 bases between the two ends. This CDR3 contains 15 residues. CDR1 and CDR2 (germline): GTSNPN, SVGIG (reference sequence).

This clone was seen only once. The chain couples TRBV13 to TRBJ2-6, with D maybe TRBD1 (5 bases). The CDR3 runs 17 residues. CDR1 PRHDT and CDR2 FYEKMQ come from the germline V gene (reference sequence). Trimming stripped 4 bases from V and 0 bases from J, with 13 bases between. As DNA, the CDR3 is TGTGCCAGCAGCTCAACATTCCAGGGCTCTGGGGCCAACGTCCTGACTTTC. This gives the protein CASSSTFQGSGANVLTF.

The J gene is TRBJ2-5, the V gene TRBV9, with D unclear. CDR1 is SGDLS and CDR2 is YYNGEE in the germline V gene. The ends were cut back, 0 bases at V and 2 bases at J, with 11 bases in the middle. The CDR3 contains 15 residues. CDR3 amino acids: CASSVVGGRQETQYF. The CDR3 nucleotides are TGTGCCAGCAGCGTAGTGGGTGGGCGGCAAGAGACCCAGTACTTC.

This rearrangement joins TRBV25-1 to TRBJ1-2; maybe TRBD1 (6 bases). This CDR3 is 13 amino acids long. Germline values: CDR1 MGHDK, CDR2 SYGVNS. The V and J ends lost 5 bases and 6 bases respectively, with 13 bases between them. As DNA, the CDR3 is TGTGCCAGCAGTTTAGGGGGTGCCCATGGCTACACCTTC. Translated: CASSLGGAHGYTF.

This chain connects TRBV6-5 to TRBJ2-1; 11 bases are a match to TRBD2. The CDR3 length is 14 residues. The V gene's germline CDR1 is MNHEY and CDR2 SVGAGI. V lost 7 bases and J lost 10; bases outside the gene matches: 9. CDR3 in DNA: TGTGCCAGCAACCTTAGACTAGCGGGACTCGAGCAGTTCTTC. Residues: CASNLRLAGLEQFF.